A single sample gave rise to the 23 T cell receptor beta chains below, sequenced in a study of naive and memory T cell subsets. An equimolar mix of two oligonucleotides served as the beta constant-region primer for TRBC1 and TRBC2. TCRdb re-analysed the UMI-ligation and nested PCR reads in MiXCR, keeping a single row per CDR3 protein. Of 100,000 or so distinct CDR3 sequences listed, roughly 7.3% were seen once; the top ten hold around 1.5%. The material sequenced was central memory CD4+ T cells from blood. The receptors come from a human donor in good health.

This chain uses TRBV11-3 with TRBJ2-1; 9 nucleotides match TRBD2. This CDR3 spans 13 amino acids. Trimming took 7 bases from V and 7 from J; bases not matched to a gene: 5. Germline values: CDR1 SGHNT, CDR2 YENEEA. Here the CDR3 DNA reads TGTGCCAGCACAGAGCGGGGGGCAAATGAGCAGTTCTTC. Translating it yields CASTERGANEQFF.

This clonotype was counted ten times or more. One junction end disagrees with the germline gene, perhaps due to a read error. The chain carries TRBV7-7 and TRBJ2-5; 7 positions agree with TRBD2. The CDR3 has 14 amino acids. Germline CDR1 is SSHAT and CDR2 is FNYEAQ (reference sequence). CDR3 DNA sequence: TGTGCTAGCAGCCCTGGACTAGGTGGAGAGACCCAGTACTTC. This translates into CASSPGLGGETQYF.

The V gene is TRBV12-3 or TRBV12-4, the J gene TRBJ1-5; weak D call: TRBD1 (5 bases). CDR3 length equals 14 residues. Trimming removed 10 bases at V and 1 base at J, with 14 bases between. The CDR3 region is CAIQRAGSNQPQHF. The CDR3 DNA reads TGTGCCATCCAAAGGGCAGGGAGCAATCAGCCCCAGCATTTT.

The J gene is TRBJ2-5, the V gene TRBV4-2, with TRBD1 identical over 9 bases. Per the germline V gene, CDR1 is LGHNA and CDR2 is YNFKEQ. J lost 4 bases, V lost 4 bases, and 4 bases had no gene match. The CDR3 runs to 14 residues. The CDR3 spells CASSPDRGGETQYF. The CDR3 nucleotides read TGTGCCAGCAGCCCGGACAGGGGTGGAGAGACCCAGTACTTC.

This clonotype was found many times. This chain connects TRBV4-2 to TRBJ1-6; the D is unclear. V was cut by 0 bases and J by 9 bases, with 6 bases left in between. The CDR3 covers 13 residues. The V gene's germline CDR1 is LGHNA and CDR2 YNFKEQ. CDR3 nucleotides: TGTGCCAGCAGCCAAGACGGGGTTTCACCCCTCCACTTT. This sequence encodes CASSQDGVSPLHF.

This clonotype was counted ten times or more. This sequence joins TRBV30 and TRBJ2-5; perhaps TRBD2 as D (6 bases). V was trimmed by 8 bases and J by 6 bases, leaving 22 bases between them. Germline V CDR1 and CDR2: GTSNPN, SVGIG (reference sequence). The CDR3 consists of 14 residues. The DNA of the CDR3 is TGTGCCGGAGGGCGGGACCAGGCGAGGCAGACCCAGTACTTC. It translates to CAGGRDQARQTQYF.

This clonotype was found a few times. J is TRBJ1-2 and V is TRBV18; tentative D call: TRBD1 (6 bases). Germline CDR1 is KGHSH and CDR2 is LQKENI. V shed 6 bases and J shed 6 bases, with 14 bases lying between them. This CDR3 has 13 amino acids. As DNA, the CDR3 is TGTGCCAGCTCGCTACAGGGAGTTAATGGCTACACCTTC. It translates to CASSLQGVNGYTF.

V gene TRBV11-2 combines with J gene TRBJ2-2, with D perhaps TRBD2 (6 bases). V was shortened by 1 base and J by 3 bases, with 9 bases between the two germline ends. The CDR3 is 15 amino acids. CDR1 and CDR2 (germline): SGHAT, FQNNGV. CDR3 in amino acids: CASSLGTTYTGELFF. Here the CDR3 DNA reads TGTGCCAGCAGCTTAGGGACTACCTACACCGGGGAGCTGTTTTTT.

In its sample, this clonotype was seen many times. J is TRBJ2-1 and V is TRBV20-1; D uncertain. The CDR3 totals 12 residues. Germline values: CDR1 DFQATT, CDR2 SNEGSKA (reference sequence). With 0 bases removed from V and 6 bases from J, the gap between germline ends came to 6 bases. The CDR3 region is CSARDHVNEQFF. The CDR3 bases are TGCAGTGCTAGAGACCACGTCAATGAGCAGTTCTTC.

This clonotype showed up many times. The J gene is TRBJ2-6, the V gene TRBV15, with 10 bases identical to TRBD1. CDR1 is LNHNV and CDR2 is YYDKDF in the germline V gene (reference sequence). V trimming: 3 bases; J trimming: 4 bases; junction bases outside the gene matches: 6. The CDR3 is made up of 17 amino acids. The CDR3 loop is CATSSWGTGAGANVLTF. The CDR3 bases are TGTGCCACCAGCAGCTGGGGGACAGGGGCCGGGGCCAACGTCCTGACTTTC.

This clonotype was seen at least ten times. The chain uses TRBV25-1 and TRBJ2-3; the D is unclear. V lost 2 bases, J lost 5 bases, and 2 bases lay in between. Germline V CDR1 and CDR2: MGHDK, SYGVNS. The CDR3 consists of 11 residues. CDR3 in DNA: TGTGCCAGCAGTGAAGGAGATACGCAGTATTTT. Translated: CASSEGDTQYF. Full variable domain (rest looked up from reference TRBV25-1 and TRBJ2-3): EADIYQTPRYLVIGTGKKITLECSQTMGHDKMYWYQQDPGMELHLIHYSYGVNSTEKGDLSSESTVSRIRTEHFPLTLESARPSHTSQYLCASSEGDTQYFGPGTRLTVL.

Many counts were recorded for this clonotype. The chain employs TRBV20-1 and TRBJ1-5; D is unclear. In germline, CDR1 is DFQATT, CDR2 SNEGSKA (reference sequence). Trimming removed 3 bases from V and 3 bases from J, with 12 bases in between. This CDR3 comprises 14 residues. The CDR3 DNA reads as TGCAGTGCTAGCTCCGGCGGCAACAATCAGCCCCAGCATTTT. The encoded protein is CSASSGGNNQPQHF.

This clonotype has ten or more counts. The chain has TRBV28 and TRBJ1-5; possible D gene TRBD1, 5 bases. In germline, CDR1 is MDHEN, CDR2 SYDVKM. The CDR3 sequence is 15 residues long. V lost 11 bases, J lost 2 bases, and 19 bases lay in between. The CDR3 nucleotides are TGTGCCGCGAAACAGGACAACCGGGGCAATCAGCCCCAGCATTTT. It encodes CAAKQDNRGNQPQHF.

This clonotype was counted ten times or more. This chain's CDR3 is CASTKSGLAGTAQYF. CDR3 coding DNA: TGTGCCAGCACCAAAAGCGGACTAGCGGGGACGGCCCAGTACTTC. The chain joins TRBV7-2 to TRBJ2-5; 12 positions agree with TRBD2. The CDR3 has 15 amino acids. The germline V gene has CDR1 SGHTA and CDR2 FQGNSA. V gave up 7 bases and J gave up 9 bases; unmatched junction bases: 12.

This clonotype was detected ten times or more. The chain combines TRBV12-3 or TRBV12-4 with TRBJ2-5; 14 bases agree with TRBD2. J gave up 7 bases and V 7 bases, and 8 bases lay outside the gene matches. The CDR3 sequence is 15 residues long. CDR3 coding DNA: TGTGCCAGCACCACGACTAGCGGGAGGGGAGGGACCCAGTACTTC. Amino acid sequence: CASTTTSGRGGTQYF.

The table lists this clonotype with many counts. This chain's CDR3 is CASRVAQGLNTEAFF. CDR3 in DNA: TGCGCCAGCAGGGTGGCGCAGGGTCTGAACACTGAAGCTTTCTTT. The V and J genes are TRBV5-1 and TRBJ1-1; D may be TRBD1 (5 bases). The V gene lost 5 bases and the J gene lost 0 bases, with 14 bases spanning the gap. Germline V gives CDR1 SGHRS, CDR2 YFSETQ. CDR3 length equals 15 residues.

This clonotype is medium-sized in the sample. The V call is TRBV18, the J call TRBJ1-5, with no clear D. CDR3 size: 13 residues. Germline loops: CDR1 KGHSH, CDR2 LQKENI. Trimming took 2 bases from V and 4 from J, leaving 6 bases between them. CDR3: CASSPMGNQPQHF. The CDR3 DNA sequence: TGTGCCAGCTCACCAATGGGGAATCAGCCCCAGCATTTT.

This clonotype was detected ten times or more. This rearrangement joins TRBV3-1 to TRBJ2-7, with unresolved D. V shed 3 bases and J shed 4 bases, with 19 bases lying between them. CDR1 is LGHDT and CDR2 is YNNKEL in the germline V gene (reference sequence). The CDR3 sequence is 16 residues long. DNA of the CDR3: TGTGCCAGCAGCCAGAAACCCCTTACAGCAAGGTACGAGCAGTACTTC. Translating gives CASSQKPLTARYEQYF.

This clonotype was recorded many times. This chain joins TRBV6-6 and TRBJ1-1, with 10 bases identical to TRBD1. After removal of 7 bases from V and 5 bases from J, the junction contained 4 bases not matched to a gene. The CDR3 extends over 13 amino acids. CDR1 MNHNY and CDR2 SVGAGI come from the germline V gene (reference sequence). CDR3 nucleotides: TGTGCCAGCACCCCGGGACAGGGGACTGAAGCTTTCTTT. This codes for CASTPGQGTEAFF.

This clonotype has at least ten counts. The chain carries TRBV20-1 and TRBJ2-7; D not certain. From germline, CDR1 is DFQATT and CDR2 SNEGSKA (reference sequence). Trimming removed 4 bases at V and 4 bases at J, with 11 bases between. The CDR3 runs 12 residues. The CDR3 loop reads CSATSDPYEQYF. CDR3 coding DNA: TGCAGTGCTACCTCAGACCCTTACGAGCAGTACTTC.

This clonotype was observed at least ten times. The CDR3 loop reads CASSFLSDSRSPLHF. The CDR3 region has the DNA TGTGCCAGCAGTTTTTTATCGGACTCCAGGTCACCCCTCCACTTT. The chain combines TRBV28 with TRBJ1-6; D not certain. The length of the CDR3 is 15 residues. CDR1 and CDR2 from the germline V gene are MDHEN and SYDVKM. The V gene lost 3 bases and the J gene lost 10 bases, with 16 bases spanning the gap. The full variable domain, its missing parts supplied by reference TRBV28 and TRBJ1-6, is DVKVTQSSRYLVKRTGEKVFLECVQDMDHENMFWYRQDPGLGLRLIYFSYDVKMKEKGDIPEGYSVSREKKERFSLILESASTNQTSMYLCASSFLSDSRSPLHFGNGTRLTVT.

There are a few counts of this clonotype. The gene calls are TRBV21-1 and TRBJ1-6; the table's D call TRBD1 went unverified against the DNA. TRBV21-1 corresponds to a pseudogene. The CDR3 is 16 amino acids. This CDR3 is CASSKDRTGKISPLHF. The DNA of the CDR3 is TGTGCCAGCAGCAAAGACCGGACAGGGAAGATTTCACCCCTCCACTTT.

This clonotype was found a few times. This chain joins TRBV18 and TRBJ2-1; D might be TRBD1 (6 bases). Trimming stripped 1 base from V and 4 bases from J, with 11 bases between. The CDR3 has 15 amino acids. Germline CDR1 is KGHSH and CDR2 is LQKENI. CDR3 DNA: TGTGCCAGCTCACCACGGGGACAAGCGTACAATGAGCAGTTCTTC. Encoded protein: CASSPRGQAYNEQFF.